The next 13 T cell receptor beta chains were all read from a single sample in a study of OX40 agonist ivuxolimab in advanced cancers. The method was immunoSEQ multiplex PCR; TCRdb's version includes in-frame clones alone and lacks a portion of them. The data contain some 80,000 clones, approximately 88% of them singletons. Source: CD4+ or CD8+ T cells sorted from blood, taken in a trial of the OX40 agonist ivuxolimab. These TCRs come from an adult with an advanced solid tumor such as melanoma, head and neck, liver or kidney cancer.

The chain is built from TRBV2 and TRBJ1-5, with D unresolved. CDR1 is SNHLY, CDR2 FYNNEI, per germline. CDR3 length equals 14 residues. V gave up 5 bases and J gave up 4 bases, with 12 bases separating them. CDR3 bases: TGTGCCAGCAGTTCCCGAGACATAAATCAGCCCCAGCATTTT. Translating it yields CASSSRDINQPQHF.

CDR3: CASSLTGEQPQHF. DNA of the CDR3: TGTGCCAGCTCACTGACAGGGGAACAGCCCCAGCATTTT. This chain joins TRBV18 and TRBJ1-5; 8 positions match TRBD1. The CDR3 consists of 13 residues. J gave up 7 bases and V 4 bases, and 3 bases lay outside the gene matches. Germline V gene lookup returns CDR1 KGHSH and CDR2 LQKENI.

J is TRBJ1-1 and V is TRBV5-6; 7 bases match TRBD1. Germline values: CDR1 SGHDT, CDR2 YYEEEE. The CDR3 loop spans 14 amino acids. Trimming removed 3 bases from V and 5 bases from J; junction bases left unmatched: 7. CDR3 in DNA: TGTGCCAGCAGCTCGCCCAGGGGGGGGACTGAAGCTTTCTTT. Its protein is CASSSPRGGTEAFF.

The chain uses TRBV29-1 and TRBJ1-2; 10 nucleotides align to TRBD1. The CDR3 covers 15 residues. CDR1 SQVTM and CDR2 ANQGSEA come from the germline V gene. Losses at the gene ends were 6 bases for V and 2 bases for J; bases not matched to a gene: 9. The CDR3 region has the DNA TGCAGCGTCCTCTCCCGGGACAGGGGAAACTATGGCTACACCTTC. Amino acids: CSVLSRDRGNYGYTF.

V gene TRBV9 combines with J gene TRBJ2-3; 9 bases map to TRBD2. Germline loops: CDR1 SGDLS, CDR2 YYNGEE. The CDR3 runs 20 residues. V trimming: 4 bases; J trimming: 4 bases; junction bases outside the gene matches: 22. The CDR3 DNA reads TGTGCCAGCAGCCCTTCCGTTCTAGCGGGGTGGGGTATAAGGGCAGATACGCAGTATTTT. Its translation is CASSPSVLAGWGIRADTQYF.

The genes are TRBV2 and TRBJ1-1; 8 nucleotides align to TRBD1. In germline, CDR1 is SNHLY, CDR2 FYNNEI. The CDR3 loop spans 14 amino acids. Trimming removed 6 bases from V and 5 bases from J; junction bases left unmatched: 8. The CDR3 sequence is CASRGTGGQTEAFF. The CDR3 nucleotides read TGTGCCAGCAGGGGGACAGGCGGGCAAACTGAAGCTTTCTTT.

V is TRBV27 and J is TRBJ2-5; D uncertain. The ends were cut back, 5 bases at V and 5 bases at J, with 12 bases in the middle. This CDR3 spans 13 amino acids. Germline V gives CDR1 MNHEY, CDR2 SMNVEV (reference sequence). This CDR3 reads CASSALGKETQYF. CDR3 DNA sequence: TGTGCCAGCAGTGCTCTTGGGAAGGAGACCCAGTACTTC.

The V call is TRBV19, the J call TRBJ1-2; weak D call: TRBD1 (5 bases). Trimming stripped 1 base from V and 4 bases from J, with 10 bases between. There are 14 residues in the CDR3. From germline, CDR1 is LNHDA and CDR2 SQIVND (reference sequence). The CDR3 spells CASSIAQGAYGYTF. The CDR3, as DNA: TGTGCCAGTAGTATAGCCCAGGGAGCCTATGGCTACACCTTC.

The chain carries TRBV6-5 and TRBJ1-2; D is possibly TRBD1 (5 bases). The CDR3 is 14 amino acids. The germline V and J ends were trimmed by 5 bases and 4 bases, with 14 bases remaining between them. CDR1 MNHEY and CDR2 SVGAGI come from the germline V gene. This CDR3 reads CASSLRGGFYGYTF. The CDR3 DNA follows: TGTGCCAGCAGTCTCCGGGGGGGGTTCTATGGCTACACCTTC.

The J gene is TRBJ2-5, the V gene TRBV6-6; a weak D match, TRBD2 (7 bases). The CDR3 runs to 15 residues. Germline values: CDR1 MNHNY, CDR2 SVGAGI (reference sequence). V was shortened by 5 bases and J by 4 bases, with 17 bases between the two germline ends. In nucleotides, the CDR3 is TGTGCCAGCAGTCCCCCCTTGGGGGGGCGAGAGACCCAGTACTTC. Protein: CASSPPLGGRETQYF.

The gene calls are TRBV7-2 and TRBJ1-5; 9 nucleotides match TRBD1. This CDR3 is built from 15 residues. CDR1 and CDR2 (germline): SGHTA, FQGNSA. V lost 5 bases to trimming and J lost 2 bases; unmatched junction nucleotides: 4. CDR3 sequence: CASSTWTGGNQPQHF. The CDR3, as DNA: TGTGCCAGCAGCACATGGACAGGGGGCAATCAGCCCCAGCATTTT.

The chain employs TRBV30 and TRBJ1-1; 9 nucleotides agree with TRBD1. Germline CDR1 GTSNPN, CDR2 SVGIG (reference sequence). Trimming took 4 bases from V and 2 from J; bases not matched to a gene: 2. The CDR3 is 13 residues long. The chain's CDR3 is CAWTGQGNTEAFF. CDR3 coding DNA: TGTGCCTGGACGGGACAGGGAAACACTGAAGCTTTCTTT.

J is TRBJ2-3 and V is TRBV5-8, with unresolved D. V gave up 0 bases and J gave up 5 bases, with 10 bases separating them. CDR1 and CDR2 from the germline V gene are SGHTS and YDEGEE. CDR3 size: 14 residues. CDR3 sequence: CASSLELGRDTQYF. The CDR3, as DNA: TGTGCCAGCAGCTTGGAACTGGGAAGAGATACGCAGTATTTT.